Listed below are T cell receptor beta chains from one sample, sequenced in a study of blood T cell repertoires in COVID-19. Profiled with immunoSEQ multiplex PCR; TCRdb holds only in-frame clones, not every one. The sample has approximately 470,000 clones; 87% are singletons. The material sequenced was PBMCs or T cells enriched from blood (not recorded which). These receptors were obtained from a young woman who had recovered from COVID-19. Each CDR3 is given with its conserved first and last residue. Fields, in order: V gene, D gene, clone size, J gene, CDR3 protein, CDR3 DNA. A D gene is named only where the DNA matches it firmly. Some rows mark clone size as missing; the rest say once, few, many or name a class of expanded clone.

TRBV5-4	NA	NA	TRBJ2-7	CASSSPSGGPKEQYF	TGTGCCAGCAGCTCCCCCTCGGGGGGCCCTAAGGAGCAGTACTTC
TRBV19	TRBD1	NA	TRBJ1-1	CASSFGTGVLNTEAFF	TGTGCCAGTAGTTTTGGGACAGGGGTTCTGAACACTGAAGCTTTCTTT
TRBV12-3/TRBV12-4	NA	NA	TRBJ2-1	CASSFYREQFF	TGTGCCAGCAGTTTTTACAGGGAGCAGTTCTTC
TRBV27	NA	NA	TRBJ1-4	CASKPLPGEGDEKLFF	TGTGCCAGCAAACCCCTGCCAGGGGAGGGTGATGAAAAACTGTTTTTT
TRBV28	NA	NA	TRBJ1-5	CASTIGVQPQHF	TGTGCCAGCACCATCGGGGTTCAGCCCCAGCATTTT
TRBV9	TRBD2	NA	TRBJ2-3	CASSTSSGSSGATDTQYF	TGTGCCAGCAGCACTAGCAGTGGAAGTAGCGGGGCCACAGATACGCAGTATTTT
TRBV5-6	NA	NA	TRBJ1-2	CASSSTNRVEHYGYTF	TGTGCCAGCAGCTCAACCAACAGGGTAGAACACTATGGCTACACCTTC
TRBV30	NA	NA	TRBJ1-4	CAWSVGGGANEKLFF	TGTGCCTGGAGTGTTGGTGGGGGGGCTAATGAAAAACTGTTTTTT
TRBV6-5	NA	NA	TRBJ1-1	CASSRGGDRSEAFF	TGTGCCAGCAGTCGTGGGGGGGATAGGTCTGAAGCTTTCTTT
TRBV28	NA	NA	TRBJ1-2	CASKAGARGLYGYTF	TGTGCCAGCAAGGCAGGCGCCAGGGGTCTCTATGGCTACACCTTC
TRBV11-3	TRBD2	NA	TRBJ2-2	CASSSYMGGSGELFF	TGTGCCAGCAGCTCATATATGGGGGGGTCCGGGGAGCTGTTTTTT
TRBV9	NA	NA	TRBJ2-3	CASSEYSTDTQYF	TGTGCCAGCAGCGAGTACAGTACAGATACGCAGTATTTT
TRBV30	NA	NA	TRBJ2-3	CAWSAARGSAQYF	TGTGCCTGGAGTGCGGCCAGGGGCTCCGCGCAGTATTTT
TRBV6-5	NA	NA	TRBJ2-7	CASSPDWSSYEQYF	TGTGCCAGCAGCCCGGACTGGAGCTCCTACGAGCAGTACTTC
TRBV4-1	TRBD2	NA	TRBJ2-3	CASGFGGAGLTDTQYF	TGCGCCAGCGGATTTGGAGGAGCGGGGCTCACAGATACGCAGTATTTT
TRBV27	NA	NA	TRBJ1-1	CASSKSGISTEAFF	TGTGCCAGCAGCAAATCGGGGATTTCCACTGAAGCTTTCTTT
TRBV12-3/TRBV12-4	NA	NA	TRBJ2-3	CASGLESDTQYF	TGTGCCAGCGGTCTCGAGTCAGATACGCAGTATTTT
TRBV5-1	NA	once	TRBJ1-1	CASSLVQAGNTEAFF	TGCGCCAGCAGCTTGGTGCAGGCGGGAAACACTGAAGCTTTCTTT
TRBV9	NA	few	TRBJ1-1	CASGLTVTEAFF	TGTGCCAGCGGCTTAACAGTGACTGAAGCTTTCTTT
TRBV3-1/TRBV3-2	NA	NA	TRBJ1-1	CASSQGTVDTEAFF	TGTGCCAGCAGCCAGGGCACCGTGGACACTGAAGCTTTCTTT
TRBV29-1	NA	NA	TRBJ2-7	CSVLRTESYEQYF	TGCAGCGTTCTTCGGACAGAGTCCTACGAGCAGTACTTC
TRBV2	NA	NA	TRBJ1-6	CASSLRDNSDSPLHF	TGTGCCAGCAGCCTCCGGGACAATTCGGATTCACCCCTCCACTTT
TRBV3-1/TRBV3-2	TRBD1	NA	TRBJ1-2	CASSASGTGYGYTF	TGTGCCAGCAGCGCGTCCGGGACAGGGTACGGCTACACCTTC
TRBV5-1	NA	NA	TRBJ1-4	CASSLERGSEKLFF	TGCGCCAGCAGCTTGGAAAGAGGGAGTGAAAAACTGTTTTTT
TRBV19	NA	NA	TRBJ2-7	CASSELAVNSYEQYF	TGTGCCAGTAGTGAGTTAGCGGTTAACTCCTACGAGCAGTACTTC
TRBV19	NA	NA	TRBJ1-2	CATSDSDGYTF	TGTGCCACCTCGGACAGCGATGGCTACACCTTC
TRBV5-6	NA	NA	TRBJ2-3	CASSLQDTQYF	TGTGCCAGCAGCTTACAAGATACGCAGTATTTT
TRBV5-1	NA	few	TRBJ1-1	CASSLTPPGNTEAFF	TGCGCCAGCAGCTTGACTCCCCCGGGGAACACTGAAGCTTTCTTT
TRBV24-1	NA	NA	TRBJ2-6	CATSDLSPSGANVLTF	TGTGCCACCAGTGATCTATCCCCCTCTGGGGCCAACGTCCTGACTTTC
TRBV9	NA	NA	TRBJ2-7	CASSAPQKSEQYF	TGTGCCAGCAGTGCCCCCCAGAAGTCCGAGCAGTACTTC
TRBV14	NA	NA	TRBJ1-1	CASSQDIGGVLGGTEAFF	TGTGCCAGCAGCCAAGATATCGGTGGAGTTCTGGGGGGGACTGAAGCTTTCTTT
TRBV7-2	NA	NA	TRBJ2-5	CASSLEAGSETQYF	TGTGCCAGCAGCTTAGAAGCGGGTTCCGAGACCCAGTACTTC
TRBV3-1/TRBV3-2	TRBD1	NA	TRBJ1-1	CASSLSGTGEAEAFF	TGTGCCAGCAGCCTCAGTGGGACAGGGGAAGCTGAAGCTTTCTTT
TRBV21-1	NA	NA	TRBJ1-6	CASSQDGGLSSYNSPLHF	TGTGCCAGCAGCCAAGACGGGGGGCTAAGCTCCTATAATTCACCCCTCCACTTT
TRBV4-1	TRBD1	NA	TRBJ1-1	CASSQLDRDGTEAFF	TGCGCCAGCAGCCAATTAGACAGGGACGGGACTGAAGCTTTCTTT